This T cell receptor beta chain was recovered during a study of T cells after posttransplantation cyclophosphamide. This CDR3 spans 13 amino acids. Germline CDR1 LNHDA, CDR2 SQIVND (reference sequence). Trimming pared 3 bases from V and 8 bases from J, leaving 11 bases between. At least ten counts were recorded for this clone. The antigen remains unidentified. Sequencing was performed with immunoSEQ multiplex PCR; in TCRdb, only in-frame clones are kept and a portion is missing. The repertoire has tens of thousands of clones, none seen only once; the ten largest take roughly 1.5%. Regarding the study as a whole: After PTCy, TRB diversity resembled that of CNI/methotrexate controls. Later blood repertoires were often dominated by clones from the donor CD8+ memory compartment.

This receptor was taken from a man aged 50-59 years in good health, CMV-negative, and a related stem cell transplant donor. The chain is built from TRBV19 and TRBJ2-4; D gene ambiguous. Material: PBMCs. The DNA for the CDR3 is TGTGCCAGTAGTATCTCCCTACGGGACATTCAGTACTTC. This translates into CASSISLRDIQYF. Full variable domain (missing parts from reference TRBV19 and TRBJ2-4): DGGITQSPKYLFRKEGQNVTLSCEQNLNHDAMYWYRQDPGQGLRLIYYSQIVNDFQKGDIAEGYSVSREKKESFPLTVTSAQKNPTAFYLCASSISLRDIQYFGAGTRLSVL.